These 2 T cell receptor beta chains share one sample of origin, sequenced in a study of blood T cell repertoires in COVID-19. Method: immunoSEQ multiplex PCR; TCRdb's copy keeps in-frame clones and lacks some. The table lists about 120,000 clones, 82% of them singletons. The sample taken for sequencing was peripheral blood. The source of these receptors is a woman aged 70-85 years with acute or convalescent COVID-19.

This clone occurred a few times. The CDR3 coding sequence is TGTGCCAGCAGCGCGGTCCAGGGAAGGAACACTGAAGCTTTCTTT. This encodes CASSAVQGRNTEAFF. This chain uses TRBV5-4 with TRBJ1-1; TRBD1 is a possible D gene (5 bases). Trimming left V 4 bases short and J 1 base short, with 14 bases between. CDR3 length: 15 residues. CDR1 SGHNT and CDR2 YYREEE come from the germline V gene (reference sequence).

By share, this clone counts as medium-sized. This chain connects TRBV10-2 to TRBJ1-2; 7 nucleotides match TRBD1. The CDR3 loop spans 13 amino acids. The J segment lost 8 bases and the V segment lost 3 bases, leaving 6 bases of the junction unmatched. Germline CDR1 reads WSHSY; CDR2 reads SAAADI. The CDR3 loop is CASSEEPGGGYTF. In DNA, the CDR3 is TGCGCCAGCAGTGAAGAACCAGGGGGAGGCTACACCTTC.